Listed below are T cell receptor beta chains from one sample, sequenced in a study of CD8 T cells in Susac syndrome. TCRdb reprocessed the immunoSEQ multiplex PCR reads via MiXCR and lists one record per CDR3 protein. Of about 180,000 distinct CDR3 sequences listed, 90% to 95% are singletons. Specimen: CD8+ T cells from PBMCs. These receptors were collected from a human donor with multiple sclerosis. Each CDR3 is given with its conserved first and last residue. Fields, in order: V gene, J gene, clone size, CDR3 protein. Clone sizes are given selectively: once, few, many, or a class where the clone is expanded.

V gene: TRBV7-9
J gene: TRBJ1-1
clone size: once
CDR3 protein: CASGTGENTEAFF

V gene: TRBV20-1
J gene: TRBJ2-7
clone size: NA
CDR3 protein: CSARGAGFSYEQYF

V gene: TRBV4-1
J gene: TRBJ2-1
clone size: NA
CDR3 protein: CASSQGGAGYKGEQFF

V gene: TRBV29-1
J gene: TRBJ1-2
clone size: NA
CDR3 protein: CSVSDRGSGYGYTF

V gene: TRBV5-6
J gene: TRBJ2-7
clone size: NA
CDR3 protein: CASSLAPSYEQYF

V gene: TRBV27
J gene: TRBJ2-7
clone size: NA
CDR3 protein: CASSLISRTYEQYF

V gene: TRBV25-1
J gene: TRBJ2-3
clone size: NA
CDR3 protein: CATETWKEGLVTQYF

V gene: TRBV24-1
J gene: TRBJ2-7
clone size: NA
CDR3 protein: CATSDLRIRGEQYF

V gene: TRBV3-1
J gene: TRBJ2-1
clone size: NA
CDR3 protein: CASSQDSLAAYNEQFF

V gene: TRBV3-1
J gene: TRBJ2-2
clone size: NA
CDR3 protein: CASSPKWVGTGELFF

V gene: TRBV6-5
J gene: TRBJ2-3
clone size: NA
CDR3 protein: CASSYSRVGQITDTQYF

V gene: TRBV27
J gene: TRBJ2-1
clone size: NA
CDR3 protein: CASSRPGRHEQFF

V gene: TRBV13
J gene: TRBJ2-1
clone size: NA
CDR3 protein: CASSLGGEDGYNEQFF

V gene: TRBV7-8
J gene: TRBJ2-5
clone size: NA
CDR3 protein: CASSLGLAGAQETQYF

V gene: TRBV5-1
J gene: TRBJ2-7
clone size: NA
CDR3 protein: CASATSYEQYF

V gene: TRBV5-1
J gene: TRBJ1-1
clone size: NA
CDR3 protein: CASSTAEGLAFF

V gene: TRBV5-1
J gene: TRBJ2-7
clone size: once
CDR3 protein: CASSLYDHEQYF

V gene: TRBV10-2
J gene: TRBJ2-3
clone size: NA
CDR3 protein: CASSAPAGGIDTQYF

V gene: TRBV5-1
J gene: TRBJ2-7
clone size: NA
CDR3 protein: CASSLLRAGDGEQYF

V gene: TRBV10-3
J gene: TRBJ2-7
clone size: NA
CDR3 protein: CAISDWASGSYEQYF

V gene: TRBV11-2
J gene: TRBJ2-5
clone size: NA
CDR3 protein: CASSPSGSGETQYF

V gene: TRBV27
J gene: TRBJ2-5
clone size: NA
CDR3 protein: CASSFIGGETQYF

V gene: TRBV27
J gene: TRBJ1-2
clone size: NA
CDR3 protein: CASSLHSYGYTF

V gene: TRBV5-6
J gene: TRBJ2-2
clone size: NA
CDR3 protein: CASSSGHITGELFF

V gene: TRBV20-1
J gene: TRBJ1-2
clone size: NA
CDR3 protein: CSARVPGGLDYGYTF

V gene: TRBV23-1
J gene: TRBJ2-1
clone size: NA
CDR3 protein: CASSPGGEDWDEQFF

V gene: TRBV13
J gene: TRBJ1-1
clone size: NA
CDR3 protein: CASSAQGTEAFF

V gene: TRBV4-1
J gene: TRBJ2-4
clone size: once
CDR3 protein: CASSQDSGAGNIQYF

V gene: TRBV9
J gene: TRBJ1-2
clone size: NA
CDR3 protein: CASSHPGGLDYGYTF

V gene: TRBV27
J gene: TRBJ2-1
clone size: NA
CDR3 protein: CASSLYASASREEQFF

V gene: TRBV9
J gene: TRBJ1-2
clone size: NA
CDR3 protein: CASSLGTHNYGYTF

V gene: TRBV20-1
J gene: TRBJ2-1
clone size: NA
CDR3 protein: CSAVDRGLYNEQFF

V gene: TRBV2
J gene: TRBJ2-7
clone size: NA
CDR3 protein: CASTELKRAYEQYF

V gene: TRBV4-1
J gene: TRBJ2-7
clone size: NA
CDR3 protein: CASSERGTYEQYF

V gene: TRBV20-1
J gene: TRBJ2-3
clone size: NA
CDR3 protein: CSARSLLAGLTDTQYF

V gene: TRBV29-1
J gene: TRBJ2-5
clone size: NA
CDR3 protein: CSVDVRLGVGETQYF

V gene: TRBV9
J gene: TRBJ1-2
clone size: NA
CDR3 protein: CASSVGRTERYGYTF

V gene: TRBV20-1
J gene: TRBJ2-7
clone size: NA
CDR3 protein: CSARDDDGSYEQYF

V gene: TRBV2
J gene: TRBJ2-1
clone size: NA
CDR3 protein: CASSEKGGSSYNEQFF

V gene: TRBV2
J gene: TRBJ1-2
clone size: NA
CDR3 protein: CASSENTDSYGYTF

V gene: TRBV14
J gene: TRBJ2-5
clone size: NA
CDR3 protein: CASSQGEWIADEETQYF

V gene: TRBV7-9
J gene: TRBJ2-6
clone size: NA
CDR3 protein: CASRPTGKSGANVLTF

V gene: TRBV12-3/TRBV12-4
J gene: TRBJ1-2
clone size: NA
CDR3 protein: CASRSTGDHGYTF

V gene: TRBV2
J gene: TRBJ2-2
clone size: NA
CDR3 protein: CASSEAWGELFF

V gene: TRBV29-1
J gene: TRBJ2-3
clone size: NA
CDR3 protein: CSVAPHNTDTQYF

V gene: TRBV28
J gene: TRBJ2-1
clone size: NA
CDR3 protein: CASSLQGVEQFF

V gene: TRBV9
J gene: TRBJ1-5
clone size: NA
CDR3 protein: CASSVDGEGHQPQHF